These 14 T cell receptor beta chains originate from one sample sequenced in a study of siplizumab effects on memory and regulatory T cells. Profiled with immunoSEQ multiplex PCR; TCRdb holds only in-frame clones, not every one. The sample contains approximately 90,000 clones, around 94% of which appear only once. Sequenced: non-Treg CD4+ T cells sorted from blood. These receptors all stem from a human donor in good health.

DNA for the CDR3: TGTGCCAGCACCTCCCGATCCCTGAACACCGGGGAGCTGTTTTTT. Translated, it gives CASTSRSLNTGELFF. The chain joins TRBV2 to TRBJ2-2; D ambiguous. The CDR3 is 15 amino acids. Germline V CDR1 and CDR2: SNHLY, FYNNEI. The V gene lost 7 bases and the J gene lost 1 base, with 13 bases spanning the gap.

The rearrangement uses TRBV9 and TRBJ1-1; 8 nucleotides align to TRBD1. This CDR3 has 16 amino acids. CDR1 is SGDLS and CDR2 is YYNGEE in the germline V gene. Trimming at V came to 2 bases and at J to 4 bases, leaving 10 bases not matched to a gene. Here the CDR3 reads CASSVGPVTGGTEAFF. The CDR3 coding sequence is TGTGCCAGCAGCGTGGGCCCGGTAACAGGGGGCACTGAAGCTTTCTTT. Using reference TRBV9 and TRBJ1-1 for the parts outside the CDR3, the full variable domain is DSGVTQTPKHLITATGQRVTLRCSPRSGDLSVYWYQQSLDQGLQFLIQYYNGEERAKGNILERFSAQQFPDLHSELNLSSLELGDSALYFCASSVGPVTGGTEAFFGQGTRLTVV.

J is TRBJ1-1 and V is TRBV19; 9 positions agree with TRBD1. Germline CDR1 LNHDA, CDR2 SQIVND (reference sequence). V shed 4 bases and J 5 bases; nucleotides not matched to a gene: 11. The CDR3 spans 16 residues. The CDR3 nucleotides are TGTGCCAGTAGTACCCCTACCGGGACAGGGTATACTGAAGCTTTCTTT. Its translation: CASSTPTGTGYTEAFF.

About this clone itself: Distinct nucleotide sequences in the sample also encode this CDR3. The chain links TRBV28 to TRBJ1-4; D unclear. Trimming took 5 bases from V and 7 from J, leaving 17 bases between them. The CDR3 spans 15 residues. The germline V gene encodes CDR1 MDHEN and CDR2 SYDVKM. The CDR3 sequence is CASSHTVDESEKLFF. The CDR3 coding sequence is TGTGCCAGCAGTCATACGGTGGACGAAAGTGAAAAACTGTTTTTT.

This clone was seen more than once but under ten times. This chain uses TRBV4-3 with TRBJ1-5; D uncertain. Trimming took 0 bases from V and 4 from J, leaving 4 bases between them. The germline V gene encodes CDR1 LGHNA and CDR2 YSLEER. The CDR3 sequence is 13 residues long. This CDR3 is CASSQEMNQPQHF. DNA of the CDR3: TGCGCCAGCAGCCAAGAAATGAATCAGCCCCAGCATTTT.

V gene TRBV29-1 combines with J gene TRBJ1-4, with TRBD1 identical over 9 bases. This CDR3 spans 13 amino acids. The junction had 9 bases not matched to a gene; V was cut back by 6 bases and J by 10 bases. Germline V lookup: CDR1 SQVTM, CDR2 ANQGSEA. The CDR3 DNA follows: TGCAGCGTGGGGACAGGGTCTGTTGGAAAACTGTTTTTT. It encodes CSVGTGSVGKLFF. The complete variable domain, with remaining parts taken from reference TRBV29-1 and TRBJ1-4, reads SAVISQKPSRDICQRGTSLTIQCQVDSQVTMMFWYRQQPGQSLTLIATANQGSEATYESGFVIDKFPISRPNLTFSTLTVSNMSPEDSSIYLCSVGTGSVGKLFFGSGTQLSVL.

J is TRBJ2-7 and V is TRBV19; unclear D gene. The V end was cut by 5 bases, the J end by 2 bases, with 13 bases between. The CDR3 consists of 14 residues. Germline-derived CDR1 and CDR2 are LNHDA and SQIVND (reference sequence). The CDR3 nucleotides read TGTGCCAGTAGTCCGAATAGCAGAACCTACGAGCAGTACTTC. Protein product: CASSPNSRTYEQYF. The full variable domain, rest sourced from reference TRBV19 and TRBJ2-7, is DGGITQSPKYLFRKEGQNVTLSCEQNLNHDAMYWYRQDPGQGLRLIYYSQIVNDFQKGDIAEGYSVSREKKESFPLTVTSAQKNPTAFYLCASSPNSRTYEQYFGPGTRLTVT.

This chain joins TRBV4-1 and TRBJ1-2; D unclear. V shed 4 bases and J shed 3 bases, with 12 bases lying between them. The CDR3 runs to 14 residues. Looked up from germline, CDR1 is MGHRA and CDR2 is YSYEKL. The CDR3 DNA follows: TGCGCCAGCAGCCGAGTCGCGGGGTACTATGGCTACACCTTC. Amino acid sequence: CASSRVAGYYGYTF.

This sequence joins TRBV30 and TRBJ1-2; no definite D call. Trimming removed 4 bases at V and 8 bases at J, with 14 bases between. The CDR3 runs 12 residues. The V gene's germline CDR1 is GTSNPN and CDR2 SVGIG (reference sequence). CDR3: CAWTSAVGGYTF. CDR3 in DNA: TGTGCCTGGACCTCGGCGGTGGGCGGCTACACCTTC.

The chain joins TRBV5-6 to TRBJ1-6; D might be TRBD1 (5 bases). Per the germline V gene, CDR1 is SGHDT and CDR2 is YYEEEE. This CDR3 spans 13 amino acids. Between the trimmed V and J ends, which lost 5 bases and 9 bases, there was a span of 12 bases. The CDR3 region is CASRTAGFSPLHF. The DNA of the CDR3 is TGTGCCAGCAGAACCGCAGGGTTTTCACCCCTCCACTTT.

CDR3 in amino acids: CASSRTGAPMRGYTF. The CDR3 region has the DNA TGTGCCAGCAGTCGGACAGGGGCTCCAATGAGGGGCTACACCTTC. V and J are TRBV6-5 and TRBJ1-2; 9 bases line up with TRBD1. Germline lookup yields CDR1 MNHEY and CDR2 SVGAGI. The V and J ends lost 5 bases and 8 bases, in that order; junction bases with no gene match: 12. The CDR3 runs 15 residues.

This clone has only one observation. The chain employs TRBV6-1 and TRBJ2-1; D gene unclear. There are 15 residues in the CDR3. The germline V and J ends were trimmed by 2 bases and 3 bases, with 11 bases remaining between them. In germline, CDR1 is MNHNS, CDR2 SASEGT. CDR3 region: CASSEQKIYYNEQFF. The CDR3, as DNA: TGTGCCAGCAGTGAACAGAAGATCTACTACAATGAGCAGTTCTTC.

This rearrangement joins TRBV2 to TRBJ1-6; D gene ambiguous. Germline V CDR1 and CDR2: SNHLY, FYNNEI. With 1 base removed from V and 6 bases from J, the gap between germline ends came to 7 bases. The length of the CDR3 is 14 residues. CDR3 DNA sequence: TGTGCCAGCAGTGAAGAATGGGGTAATTCACCCCTCCACTTT. Its translation is CASSEEWGNSPLHF.

The V call is TRBV27, the J call TRBJ1-6; 7 bases align to TRBD1. The J segment lost 9 bases and the V segment lost 3 bases, leaving 5 bases of the junction unmatched. The germline V gene has CDR1 MNHEY and CDR2 SMNVEV (reference sequence). This CDR3 is built from 14 residues. The CDR3 is CASSFTGVGSPLHF. In DNA, the CDR3 is TGTGCCAGCAGTTTCACAGGGGTTGGTTCACCCCTCCACTTT.